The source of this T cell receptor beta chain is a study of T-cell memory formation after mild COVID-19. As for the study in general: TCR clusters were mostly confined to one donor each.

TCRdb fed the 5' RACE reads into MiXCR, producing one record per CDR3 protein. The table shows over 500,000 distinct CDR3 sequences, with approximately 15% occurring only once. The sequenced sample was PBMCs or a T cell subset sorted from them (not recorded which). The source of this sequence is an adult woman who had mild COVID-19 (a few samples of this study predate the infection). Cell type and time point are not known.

The CDR3 is CAWRPMVDTEAFF. The CDR3 DNA is TGTGCCTGGAGACCGATGGTAGACACTGAAGCTTTCTTT. The chain employs TRBV30 and TRBJ1-1; D unresolved. V was cut by 3 bases and J by 3 bases, with 11 bases left in between. This CDR3 has 13 residues. Germline CDR1 and CDR2: GTSNPN and SVGIG (reference sequence).